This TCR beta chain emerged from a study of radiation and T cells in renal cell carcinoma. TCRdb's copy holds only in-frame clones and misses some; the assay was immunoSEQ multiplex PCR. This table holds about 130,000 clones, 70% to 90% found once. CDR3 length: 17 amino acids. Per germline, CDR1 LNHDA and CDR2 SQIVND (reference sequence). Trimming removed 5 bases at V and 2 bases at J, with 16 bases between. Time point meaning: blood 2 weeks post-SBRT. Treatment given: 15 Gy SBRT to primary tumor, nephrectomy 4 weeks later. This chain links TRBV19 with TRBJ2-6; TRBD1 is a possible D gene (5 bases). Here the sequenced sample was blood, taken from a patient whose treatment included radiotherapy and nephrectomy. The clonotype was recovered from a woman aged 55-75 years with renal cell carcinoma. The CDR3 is CASSAPQGVAGANVLTF. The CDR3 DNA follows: TGTGCCAGTAGTGCCCCGCAGGGCGTGGCTGGGGCCAACGTCCTGACTTTC.